This T cell receptor (beta chain) was identified in a study of blood T cells in healthy people across ages. This clonotype was picked up a small number of times. Its antigen is currently unknown. For the second PCR, which ran for about 7 to 11 cycles, a sample-barcoded 5' primer and a J-beta primer mix were used. TCRdb used MiXCR to reprocess the 5' RACE reads, holding one entry per CDR3 protein. The sample yields roughly 930,000 distinct CDR3 sequences, around 46% seen once. General study results and limits: The diversity estimates, figures obtained from one million T cells, were considered underestimates. Fewer expanded clones and more diversity marked long-lived versus aged donors. Since the PBMCs were unsorted, naive and antigen-experienced cells could not be conclusively compared. There was no known CMV status for donors, so expanded clonotype changes were possibly confounded.

The receptor's source is a man aged 25 to 40 in good health. What was sequenced was blood.

The CDR3: CASSAASNYGYTF. The CDR3 DNA follows: TGTGCCAGCAGCGCCGCCAGCAACTATGGCTACACCTTC. The rearrangement links TRBV6-6 to TRBJ1-2; no reliable D call. The CDR3 is made up of 13 amino acids. V lost 6 bases to trimming and J lost 2 bases, with 10 bases between them. Germline lookup yields CDR1 MNHNY and CDR2 SVGAGI (reference sequence).